The clone carrying this TCR beta chain was observed a few times. Its antigen is undetermined. This specimen comes from a study of radiotherapy plus CTLA-4 blockade in lung cancer. V lost 5 bases to trimming and J lost 8 bases; unmatched junction nucleotides: 10. The CDR3 extends over 15 amino acids. From germline, CDR1 is SGHAT and CDR2 FQDESV (reference sequence). Study conclusions and caveats: Blood TCR clones of tumor origin expanded after radiotherapy plus ipilimumab.

The protocol was immunoSEQ multiplex PCR, while the TCRdb copy is restricted to in-frame clones and leaves out a portion. The sample includes about 43,000 clones, 55% to 80% of them seen just once. The starting material was peripheral blood, obtained from a patient treated with radiotherapy plus ipilimumab. The receptor's source is a human donor with non-small cell lung cancer who had a partial response to radiotherapy plus ipilimumab. The J gene is TRBJ2-1, the V gene TRBV11-1; 9 nucleotides line up with TRBD2. The CDR3 loop reads CASSLHSGRFYEQFF. CDR3 coding DNA: TGTGCCAGCAGCCTCCATAGCGGGAGATTCTATGAGCAGTTCTTC.